Listed here is a single T cell receptor beta chain. The antigen is unknown. TCRalpha and TCRbeta cDNA went through two nested PCRs of approximately 16 and 10 cycles. TCRdb re-called the 5' RACE reads and gives one entry per CDR3 protein, without DNA. This repertoire includes roughly 100,000 distinct CDR3 sequences. This specimen comes from a study of monozygotic twins with inflammatory bowel disease. Study-level results: IBD patients, compared with healthy twins, shared fewer clonotypes with others (especially with disease activity). The inverse Simpson measure of TCRbeta diversity was lower in IBD patients than in healthy co-twins.

After skipping T cell sorting, the authors isolated total RNA from whole blood. The CDR3 runs to 16 residues. Sequencing was done on a sample of blood. The chain carries TRBV12-3 or TRBV12-4 and TRBJ2-2. The source is a human donor with ulcerative colitis or Crohn's disease, or a healthy co-twin of an affected twin (not recorded which). The CDR3 here is CASSPADSPSTGELFF.